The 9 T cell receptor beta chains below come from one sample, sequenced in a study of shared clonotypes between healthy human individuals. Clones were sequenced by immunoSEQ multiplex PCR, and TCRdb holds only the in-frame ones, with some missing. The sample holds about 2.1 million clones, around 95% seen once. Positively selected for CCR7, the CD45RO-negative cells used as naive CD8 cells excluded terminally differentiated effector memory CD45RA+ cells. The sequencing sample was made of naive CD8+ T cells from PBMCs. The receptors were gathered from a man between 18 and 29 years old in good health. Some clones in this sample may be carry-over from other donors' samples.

The CDR3 region has the DNA TGTGCCAGCGGGGTCCGGGATCCAATATCCGGGGAGCTGTTTTTT. Protein product: CASGVRDPISGELFF. The chain recombines TRBV11-2 with TRBJ2-2; D perhaps matches TRBD2 (5 bases). The CDR3 contains 15 residues. The germline CDR1 and CDR2 sequences are SGHAT and FQNNGV. Trimming pared 8 bases from V and 6 bases from J, leaving 19 bases between.

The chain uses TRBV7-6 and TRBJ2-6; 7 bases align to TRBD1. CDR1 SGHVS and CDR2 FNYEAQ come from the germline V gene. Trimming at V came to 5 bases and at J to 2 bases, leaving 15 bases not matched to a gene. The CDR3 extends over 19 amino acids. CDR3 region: CASSPDRARAAPGANVLTF. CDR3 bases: TGTGCCAGCAGCCCAGACAGGGCCCGGGCAGCCCCTGGGGCCAACGTCCTGACTTTC.

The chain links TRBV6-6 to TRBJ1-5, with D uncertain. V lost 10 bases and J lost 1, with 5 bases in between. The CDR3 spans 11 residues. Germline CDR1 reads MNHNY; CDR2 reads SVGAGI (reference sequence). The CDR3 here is CATGSNQPQHF. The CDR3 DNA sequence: TGTGCCACCGGGAGCAATCAGCCCCAGCATTTT.

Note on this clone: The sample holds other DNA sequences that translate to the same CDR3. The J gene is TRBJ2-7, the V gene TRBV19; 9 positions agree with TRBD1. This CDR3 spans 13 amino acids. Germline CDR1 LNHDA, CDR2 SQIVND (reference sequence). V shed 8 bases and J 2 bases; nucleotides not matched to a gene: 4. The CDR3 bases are TGTGCCAGTCGGGGGACAGGGACCTACGAGCAGTACTTC. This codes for CASRGTGTYEQYF.

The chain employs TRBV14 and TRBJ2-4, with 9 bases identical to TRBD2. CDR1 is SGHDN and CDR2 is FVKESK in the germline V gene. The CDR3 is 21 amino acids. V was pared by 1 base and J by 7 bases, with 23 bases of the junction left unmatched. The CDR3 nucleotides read TGTGCCAGCAGCCAAGGTGTAACCCCGGGACTAGCTAAAGCTCGAGACAACATTCAGTACTTC. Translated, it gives CASSQGVTPGLAKARDNIQYF.

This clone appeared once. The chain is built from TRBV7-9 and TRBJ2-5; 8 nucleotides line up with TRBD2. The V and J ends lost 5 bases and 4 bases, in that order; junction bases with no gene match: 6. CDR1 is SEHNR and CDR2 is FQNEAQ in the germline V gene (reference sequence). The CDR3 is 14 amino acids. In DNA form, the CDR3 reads TGTGCCAGCAGCCCAGCGGGAGTCCCAGAGACCCAGTACTTC. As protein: CASSPAGVPETQYF.

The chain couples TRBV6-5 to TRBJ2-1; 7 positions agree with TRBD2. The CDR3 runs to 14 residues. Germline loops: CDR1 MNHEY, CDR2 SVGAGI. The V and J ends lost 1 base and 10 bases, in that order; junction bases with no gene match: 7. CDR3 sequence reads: CASSYLRLAREQFF. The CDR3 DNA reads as TGTGCCAGCAGTTACTTGAGACTAGCCCGCGAGCAGTTCTTC.

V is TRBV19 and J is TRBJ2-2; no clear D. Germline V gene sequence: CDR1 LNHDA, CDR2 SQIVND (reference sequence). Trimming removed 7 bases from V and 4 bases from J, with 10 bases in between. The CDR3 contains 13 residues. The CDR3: CASTPGSTGELFF. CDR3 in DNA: TGTGCCAGTACCCCGGGCTCCACCGGGGAGCTGTTTTTT.

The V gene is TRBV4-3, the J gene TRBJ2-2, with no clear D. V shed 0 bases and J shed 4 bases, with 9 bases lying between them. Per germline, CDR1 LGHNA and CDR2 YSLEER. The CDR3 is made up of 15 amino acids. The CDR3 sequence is CASSQDRRFTGELFF. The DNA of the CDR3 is TGCGCCAGCAGCCAAGATCGTCGGTTCACCGGGGAGCTGTTTTTT.